This T cell receptor (beta chain) was obtained from a study of shared clonotypes between healthy human individuals. Profiled with immunoSEQ multiplex PCR; TCRdb holds only in-frame clones, not every one. In the table there are more than 2,000,000 clones, 90% to 95% of which are singletons. CDR3 size: 12 residues. V dropped 3 bases and J dropped 1 base, with 4 bases sitting between them. The germline V gene has CDR1 SGHRS and CDR2 YFSETQ. The chain uses TRBV5-1 and TRBJ2-5, with D unresolved. The sequence came from a young man in good health. What was sequenced was naive CD4+ T cells sorted from blood. Subset described: CD45RA+ positively selected. The CDR3 sequence: CASSYPQETQYF. Here the CDR3 DNA reads TGCGCCAGCAGCTATCCCCAAGAGACCCAGTACTTC.